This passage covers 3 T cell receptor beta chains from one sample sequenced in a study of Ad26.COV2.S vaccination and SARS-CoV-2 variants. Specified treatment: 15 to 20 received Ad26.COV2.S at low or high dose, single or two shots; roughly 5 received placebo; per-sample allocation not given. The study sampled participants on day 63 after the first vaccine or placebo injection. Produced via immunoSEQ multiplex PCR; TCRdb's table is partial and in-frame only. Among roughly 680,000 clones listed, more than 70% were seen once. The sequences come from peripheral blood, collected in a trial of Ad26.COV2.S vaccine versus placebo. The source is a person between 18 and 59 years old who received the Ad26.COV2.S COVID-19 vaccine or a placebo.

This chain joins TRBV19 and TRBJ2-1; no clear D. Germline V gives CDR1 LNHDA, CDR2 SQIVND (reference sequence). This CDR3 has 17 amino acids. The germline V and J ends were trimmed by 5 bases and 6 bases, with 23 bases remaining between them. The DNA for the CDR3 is TGTGCCAGTAGTCTTAAACCCCCAAACTACCCCGGCAATGAGCAGTTCTTC. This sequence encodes CASSLKPPNYPGNEQFF.

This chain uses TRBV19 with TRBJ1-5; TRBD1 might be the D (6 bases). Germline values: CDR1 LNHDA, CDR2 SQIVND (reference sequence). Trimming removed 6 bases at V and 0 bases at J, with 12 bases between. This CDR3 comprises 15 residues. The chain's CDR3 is CASRETGYSNQPQHF. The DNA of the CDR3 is TGTGCCAGTAGGGAGACAGGCTATAGCAATCAGCCCCAGCATTTT.

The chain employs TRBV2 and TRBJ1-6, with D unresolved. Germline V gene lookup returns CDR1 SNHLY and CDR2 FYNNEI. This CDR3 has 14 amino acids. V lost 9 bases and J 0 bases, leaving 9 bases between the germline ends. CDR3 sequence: CASVEDSYNSPLHF. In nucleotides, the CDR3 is TGTGCCAGTGTAGAGGACTCCTATAATTCACCCCTCCACTTT. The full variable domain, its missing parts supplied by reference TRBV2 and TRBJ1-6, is EPEVTQTPSHQVTQMGQEVILRCVPISNHLYFYWYRQILGQKVEFLVSFYNNEISEKSEIFDDQFSVERPDGSNFTLKIRSTKLEDSAMYFCASVEDSYNSPLHFGNGTRLTVT.